Reported below is one T cell receptor (beta chain). The germline V gene encodes CDR1 SGDLS and CDR2 YYNGEE. Trimming shortened V by 3 bases and J by 6 bases, and 7 bases separated the two germline ends. CDR3 size: 12 residues. This entry is derived from a study of technical replicates of blood from a handful of donors. TCRdb's copy holds only in-frame clones and misses some; the assay was immunoSEQ multiplex PCR. Among 70,000 to 95,000 clones listed, 97% were seen once. Input material: T cells isolated from PBMCs. The chain couples TRBV9 to TRBJ2-1; D is unclear. The receptor was derived from a human donor in good health. This CDR3 reads CASSEGGNEQFF. In DNA form, the CDR3 reads TGTGCCAGCAGCGAAGGCGGCAATGAGCAGTTCTTC.